This is a list of T cell receptor beta chains from one sample in a study of blood T cells in healthy people across ages. TCRdb called the 5' RACE reads again in MiXCR, with one record for every CDR3 protein. The data contain over 600,000 distinct CDR3 sequences, 46% of them singletons. Sequenced sample: blood. The receptors come from an elderly man in good health. CDR3s include the opening cysteine and the closing phenylalanine or tryptophan. The D gene is left open where the match is weak. Part of the rows lack a size; the others show once, few, many or a class for expanded clones.

j_call: TRBJ2-3; v_call: TRBV12-3/TRBV12-4; d_call: TRBD2; clone_size: NA; cdr3_aa: CASISSGSTDTQYF; cdr3_nt: TGTGCCAGCATAAGTAGCGGGAGCACAGATACGCAGTATTTT
j_call: TRBJ2-7; v_call: TRBV10-3; d_call: NA; clone_size: NA; cdr3_aa: CAISEARESYEQYF; cdr3_nt: TGTGCCATCAGTGAGGCTAGGGAGTCCTACGAGCAGTACTTC
j_call: TRBJ1-1; v_call: TRBV18; d_call: NA; clone_size: NA; cdr3_aa: CASSPNIGGIGGTEAFF; cdr3_nt: TGTGCCAGCTCACCAAATATCGGGGGAATAGGGGGAACTGAAGCTTTCTTT
j_call: TRBJ2-7; v_call: TRBV7-2; d_call: NA; clone_size: NA; cdr3_aa: CASSLEGQASYEQYF; cdr3_nt: TGTGCCAGCAGCTTAGAGGGGCAGGCGTCCTACGAGCAGTACTTC
j_call: TRBJ2-7; v_call: TRBV20-1; d_call: TRBD1; clone_size: NA; cdr3_aa: CSSARDRGVYEQYF; cdr3_nt: TGCAGTTCGGCCCGGGACAGGGGAGTCTACGAGCAGTACTTC
j_call: TRBJ1-1; v_call: TRBV3-1; d_call: NA; clone_size: few; cdr3_aa: CASSPIRDTEAFF; cdr3_nt: TGTGCCAGCAGTCCGATTAGGGACACTGAAGCTTTCTTT
j_call: TRBJ1-1; v_call: TRBV7-2; d_call: NA; clone_size: NA; cdr3_aa: CASALWLVTEAFF; cdr3_nt: TGTGCCAGCGCCTTATGGCTAGTGACTGAAGCTTTCTTT
j_call: TRBJ1-2; v_call: TRBV7-9; d_call: NA; clone_size: few; cdr3_aa: CASSLEEGALLRYGYTF; cdr3_nt: TGTGCCAGCAGCTTAGAGGAGGGAGCCCTCCTTCGGTATGGCTACACCTTC
j_call: TRBJ2-3; v_call: TRBV25-1; d_call: NA; clone_size: many; cdr3_aa: CASSSFVTSVTDTQYF; cdr3_nt: TGTGCCAGCAGTTCATTCGTGACATCGGTTACAGATACGCAGTATTTT
j_call: TRBJ2-3; v_call: TRBV19; d_call: TRBD1; clone_size: few; cdr3_aa: CASSNRDRRSTDTQYF; cdr3_nt: TGTGCCAGTAGTAACCGGGACAGAAGAAGCACAGATACGCAGTATTTT
j_call: TRBJ1-1; v_call: TRBV7-8; d_call: NA; clone_size: NA; cdr3_aa: CASSGAQKKEAFF; cdr3_nt: TGTGCCAGCAGCGGAGCCCAGAAAAAAGAAGCTTTCTTT
j_call: TRBJ2-7; v_call: TRBV5-4; d_call: NA; clone_size: NA; cdr3_aa: CASSRRDDGREQYF; cdr3_nt: TGTGCCAGCAGCCGCCGGGACGATGGGCGCGAGCAGTACTTC
j_call: TRBJ2-7; v_call: TRBV20-1; d_call: NA; clone_size: NA; cdr3_aa: CSARPSYRADEQYF; cdr3_nt: TGCAGTGCTAGGCCGTCTTACAGGGCGGACGAGCAGTACTTC
j_call: TRBJ2-3; v_call: TRBV7-9; d_call: TRBD2; clone_size: NA; cdr3_aa: CASSLDLAGFTDTQYF; cdr3_nt: TGTGCCAGCAGCTTAGACCTAGCGGGATTCACAGATACGCAGTATTTT
j_call: TRBJ1-1; v_call: TRBV10-3; d_call: TRBD1; clone_size: NA; cdr3_aa: CAIGDGQGTEAFF; cdr3_nt: TGTGCCATCGGGGATGGACAGGGAACGGAAGCTTTCTTT
j_call: TRBJ2-7; v_call: TRBV7-9; d_call: NA; clone_size: NA; cdr3_aa: CASSLVVRPYERYF; cdr3_nt: TGTGCCAGCAGCTTAGTAGTACGCCCCTACGAGCGGTACTTC
j_call: TRBJ2-4; v_call: TRBV29-1; d_call: TRBD1; clone_size: many; cdr3_aa: CSVRGQAKNIQYF; cdr3_nt: TGCAGCGTTAGGGGACAGGCCAAAAACATTCAGTACTTC
j_call: TRBJ2-3; v_call: TRBV6-6; d_call: NA; clone_size: few; cdr3_aa: CASNRDTDTQYF; cdr3_nt: TGTGCCAGCAATCGCGACACAGATACGCAGTATTTT
j_call: TRBJ2-3; v_call: TRBV27; d_call: TRBD2; clone_size: NA; cdr3_aa: CAIRAGGGDTQYF; cdr3_nt: TGTGCCATTAGGGCGGGGGGAGGAGATACGCAGTATTTT
j_call: TRBJ2-2; v_call: TRBV9; d_call: NA; clone_size: NA; cdr3_aa: CASSVVLETGELFF; cdr3_nt: TGTGCCAGCAGCGTAGTTTTGGAGACCGGGGAGCTGTTTTTT
j_call: TRBJ2-5; v_call: TRBV5-6; d_call: TRBD2; clone_size: many; cdr3_aa: CASSLRVAGARETQYF; cdr3_nt: TGTGCCAGCAGCTTGAGGGTAGCGGGAGCTCGGGAGACCCAGTACTTC
j_call: TRBJ1-1; v_call: TRBV29-1; d_call: NA; clone_size: NA; cdr3_aa: CSVEFRSTKAFF; cdr3_nt: TGCAGCGTTGAATTCAGGAGCACAAAAGCTTTCTTT
j_call: TRBJ2-5; v_call: TRBV20-1; d_call: NA; clone_size: few; cdr3_aa: CSARKGTGQETQYF; cdr3_nt: TGCAGTGCTAGGAAGGGAACAGGCCAAGAGACCCAGTACTTC
j_call: TRBJ1-2; v_call: TRBV30; d_call: TRBD1; clone_size: NA; cdr3_aa: CAWSPPDRDWFGYTF; cdr3_nt: TGTGCCTGGAGTCCCCCGGACAGGGATTGGTTTGGCTACACCTTC
j_call: TRBJ2-3; v_call: TRBV12-3/TRBV12-4; d_call: TRBD2; clone_size: NA; cdr3_aa: CASRDTRAGVRTDTQYF; cdr3_nt: TGTGCCAGCAGGGATACACGAGCGGGGGTGCGGACAGATACGCAGTATTTT
j_call: TRBJ2-7; v_call: TRBV7-6; d_call: NA; clone_size: many; cdr3_aa: CASSLAADSSYEQYF; cdr3_nt: TGTGCCAGCAGCTTAGCCGCGGACAGTTCCTACGAGCAGTACTTC
j_call: TRBJ1-4; v_call: TRBV7-9; d_call: NA; clone_size: NA; cdr3_aa: CASSLDWKEKLFF; cdr3_nt: TGTGCCAGCAGCTTAGACTGGAAGGAAAAACTGTTTTTT
j_call: TRBJ2-5; v_call: TRBV2; d_call: TRBD2; clone_size: NA; cdr3_aa: CASRASGSNQETQYF; cdr3_nt: TGTGCCAGCAGAGCTAGCGGGAGCAACCAAGAGACCCAGTACTTC
j_call: TRBJ2-1; v_call: TRBV6-1; d_call: TRBD1; clone_size: few; cdr3_aa: CASRVTGDNEQFF; cdr3_nt: TGTGCCAGCAGGGTGACAGGGGACAATGAGCAGTTCTTC
j_call: TRBJ2-7; v_call: TRBV28; d_call: NA; clone_size: few; cdr3_aa: CASSAWDRTYEQYF; cdr3_nt: TGTGCCAGCAGTGCGTGGGACCGCACCTACGAGCAGTACTTC
j_call: TRBJ1-1; v_call: TRBV21-1; d_call: NA; clone_size: NA; cdr3_aa: CASSKNPTLQGGNTEAFF; cdr3_nt: TGTGCCAGCAGCAAAAACCCAACCTTACAGGGCGGGAACACTGAAGCTTTCTTT
j_call: TRBJ1-5; v_call: TRBV28; d_call: NA; clone_size: NA; cdr3_aa: CASSLGDGGSNQPQHF; cdr3_nt: TGTGCCAGCAGCCTTGGGGACGGCGGGAGCAATCAGCCCCAGCATTTT
j_call: TRBJ2-1; v_call: TRBV7-2; d_call: TRBD2; clone_size: NA; cdr3_aa: CASSFGTSGAAFQQFF; cdr3_nt: TGTGCCAGCAGCTTCGGGACTAGCGGGGCAGCCTTTCAGCAGTTCTTT
j_call: TRBJ2-3; v_call: TRBV27; d_call: NA; clone_size: many; cdr3_aa: CASSLGQATDTQYF; cdr3_nt: TGTGCCAGCAGTTTAGGGCAGGCCACAGATACGCAGTATTTT
j_call: TRBJ1-3; v_call: TRBV12-3/TRBV12-4; d_call: NA; clone_size: NA; cdr3_aa: CASSSTGITGNTIYF; cdr3_nt: TGTGCCAGCAGTTCAACAGGGATAACTGGAAACACCATATATTTT
j_call: TRBJ2-1; v_call: TRBV5-1; d_call: NA; clone_size: few; cdr3_aa: CASSLETGPYNEQFF; cdr3_nt: TGCGCCAGCAGCTTGGAGACAGGTCCCTACAATGAGCAGTTCTTC
j_call: TRBJ1-6; v_call: TRBV3-1; d_call: NA; clone_size: NA; cdr3_aa: CASSGGRTYNSPLHF; cdr3_nt: TGTGCCAGCAGCGGCGGACGGACCTATAATTCACCCCTCCACTTT
j_call: TRBJ2-3; v_call: TRBV25-1; d_call: TRBD2; clone_size: NA; cdr3_aa: CASSEIGLAGEGTQYF; cdr3_nt: TGTGCCAGCAGTGAAATAGGGCTAGCGGGAGAAGGTACGCAGTATTTT
j_call: TRBJ2-1; v_call: TRBV7-2; d_call: TRBD2; clone_size: NA; cdr3_aa: CASSRASVAGSSNNEQFF; cdr3_nt: TGTGCCAGCAGCAGAGCCTCGGTAGCGGGCTCCTCAAACAATGAGCAGTTCTTC
j_call: TRBJ2-3; v_call: TRBV18; d_call: NA; clone_size: NA; cdr3_aa: CASSPTNRRLGDTQYF; cdr3_nt: TGTGCCAGCTCACCAACCAATCGTCGACTGGGGGATACGCAGTATTTT
j_call: TRBJ2-3; v_call: TRBV12-3/TRBV12-4; d_call: NA; clone_size: few; cdr3_aa: CASSLARLSTDTQYF; cdr3_nt: TGTGCCAGCAGTTTAGCGAGACTGAGCACAGATACGCAGTATTTT
j_call: TRBJ2-4; v_call: TRBV20-1; d_call: NA; clone_size: NA; cdr3_aa: CSAPTGKNIQYF; cdr3_nt: TGCAGTGCTCCGACAGGAAAAAACATTCAGTACTTC
j_call: TRBJ2-5; v_call: TRBV12-3/TRBV12-4; d_call: TRBD2; clone_size: NA; cdr3_aa: CASSKLAVQETQYF; cdr3_nt: TGTGCCAGCAGTAAACTAGCGGTCCAAGAGACCCAGTACTTC
j_call: TRBJ2-3; v_call: TRBV14; d_call: NA; clone_size: NA; cdr3_aa: CASSQERSGTQYF; cdr3_nt: TGTGCCAGCAGCCAAGAACGGAGCGGTACGCAGTATTTT
j_call: TRBJ1-5; v_call: TRBV18; d_call: TRBD1; clone_size: NA; cdr3_aa: CASSPPGGTGNQPQHF; cdr3_nt: TGTGCCAGCTCACCACCCGGTGGGACAGGGAATCAGCCCCAGCATTTT
j_call: TRBJ1-1; v_call: TRBV20-1; d_call: NA; clone_size: NA; cdr3_aa: CSSEGINTEAFF; cdr3_nt: TGCAGCAGCGAAGGCATAAACACTGAAGCTTTCTTT
j_call: TRBJ2-1; v_call: TRBV5-1; d_call: TRBD1; clone_size: NA; cdr3_aa: CASSLDRGNQGEQFF; cdr3_nt: TGCGCCAGCAGCTTGGACAGGGGGAATCAGGGTGAGCAGTTCTTC
j_call: TRBJ2-4; v_call: TRBV11-2; d_call: NA; clone_size: NA; cdr3_aa: CASSLDRPHIQYF; cdr3_nt: TGTGCCAGCAGCTTAGATCGGCCCCACATTCAGTACTTC